One and the same sample provided the 7 T cell receptor beta chains below, sequenced in a study of cytomegalovirus exposure and HLA in healthy donors. The PCR had 60 Vbeta and 13 Jbeta primers. TCRdb keeps only in-frame clones here, not all; method: immunoSEQ multiplex PCR. The sample holds approximately 130,000 clones, 75% to 85% seen once. The material sequenced was PBMCs. These receptors were taken from a girl aged 2 to 9 in good health and CMV-seronegative.

V gene TRBV7-9 combines with J gene TRBJ2-2, with TRBD1 as a possible D gene (6 bases). The CDR3 extends over 14 amino acids. V was pared by 4 bases and J by 7 bases, with 13 bases between. Germline V CDR1 and CDR2: SEHNR, FQNEAQ (reference sequence). The CDR3 sequence is CASSSNRDNGELFF. As DNA, the CDR3 is TGTGCCAGCAGCTCCAACCGGGACAACGGGGAGCTGTTTTTT.

This clone was seen once. The rearrangement joins TRBV19 to TRBJ1-2, with a tentative D call TRBD1 (6 bases). Germline V lookup: CDR1 LNHDA, CDR2 SQIVND (reference sequence). The CDR3 extends over 13 amino acids. Trimming shortened V by 10 bases and J by 1 base, and 13 bases separated the two germline ends. For the CDR3, the DNA is TGTGCCACCGCCACAGGGTTTAACTATGGCTACACCTTC. Translation gives CATATGFNYGYTF.

The chain has TRBV5-4 and TRBJ2-1; 9 nucleotides align to TRBD1. Germline V gene lookup returns CDR1 SGHNT and CDR2 YYREEE (reference sequence). The CDR3 is 18 amino acids. Trimming took 3 bases from V and 1 from J; bases not matched to a gene: 11. CDR3: CASSWGGRGTGSYNEQFF. The DNA for the CDR3 is TGTGCCAGCAGCTGGGGGGGGAGGGGGACAGGGTCCTACAATGAGCAGTTCTTC.

The V gene is TRBV29-1, the J gene TRBJ1-1; 7 bases are a match to TRBD1. The CDR3 extends over 13 amino acids. Trimming took 4 bases from V and 5 from J; bases not matched to a gene: 7. Germline CDR1 reads SQVTM; CDR2 reads ANQGSEA. Written as DNA, the CDR3 is TGCAGCGTTGCTCGCCAGGGGGGTACTGAAGCTTTCTTT. Protein product: CSVARQGGTEAFF.

This clone was detected once. This rearrangement joins TRBV7-3 to TRBJ2-1, with 7 bases matching TRBD2. CDR3 length: 14 residues. The V gene end was trimmed by 2 bases and the J gene end by 5 bases; junction bases not matched to a gene: 3. Per the germline V gene, CDR1 is SGHTA and CDR2 is FQGTGA. CDR3 sequence: CASSLVAGDNEQFF. The CDR3 nucleotides are TGTGCCAGCAGCTTAGTAGCGGGCGACAATGAGCAGTTCTTC. Based on the CDR3 plus reference TRBV7-3 and TRBJ2-1, the full variable domain is GAGVSQTPSNKVTEKGKYVELRCDPISGHTALYWYRQSLGQGPEFLIYFQGTGAADDSGLPNDRFFAVRPEGSVSTLKIQRTERGDSAVYLCASSLVAGDNEQFFGPGTRLTVL.

V gene TRBV18 combines with J gene TRBJ2-3; a possible D gene is TRBD1 (5 bases). The germline V and J ends were trimmed by 2 bases and 3 bases, with 15 bases remaining between them. CDR3 size: 16 residues. Germline-derived CDR1 and CDR2 are KGHSH and LQKENI. The CDR3 DNA reads TGTGCCAGCTCACCAAGCAGGGCAGGCGAGACAGATACGCAGTATTTT. Protein: CASSPSRAGETDTQYF.

V usage is TRBV6-1 and J usage is TRBJ2-1; 8 nucleotides align to TRBD1. There are 14 residues in the CDR3. V was clipped by 5 bases and J by 6 bases; unmatched bases: 6. CDR1 and CDR2 from the germline V gene are MNHNS and SASEGT. In nucleotides, the CDR3 is TGTGCCAGCAGTATTCAGGACAGGGTCAATGAGCAGTTCTTC. Amino acid sequence: CASSIQDRVNEQFF.